These 24 T cell receptor beta chains share one sample of origin, sequenced in a study of somatic mutations in cytotoxic T cells in rheumatoid arthritis. The method was immunoSEQ multiplex PCR; TCRdb's version includes in-frame clones alone and lacks a portion of them. The sample has about 10,000 clones; around 81% are singletons. The sample consisted of CD8+ T cells sorted from blood. These TCRs come from an adult with rheumatoid arthritis.

This clone was seen a handful of times. V usage is TRBV6-5 and J usage is TRBJ1-1, with D uncertain. This CDR3 comprises 13 residues. Germline-derived CDR1 and CDR2 are MNHEY and SVGAGI. The V end lost 4 bases, the J end lost 5 bases, and 11 bases lay between the germline ends. The CDR3 bases are TGTGCCAGCAGTTCCGGGGAGGGAACTGAAGCTTTCTTT. Its translation: CASSSGEGTEAFF.

V gene TRBV14 combines with J gene TRBJ2-7; TRBD2 is a possible D gene (6 bases). Trimming took 1 base from V and 0 from J, leaving 13 bases between them. CDR3 length: 16 amino acids. CDR1 is SGHDN, CDR2 FVKESK, per germline. DNA of the CDR3: TGTGCCAGCAGCCAAGGGTGGGCGGGAAGCTCCTACGAGCAGTACTTC. This encodes CASSQGWAGSSYEQYF.

CDR3 bases: TGTGCCAGCTCACCTACCGGCCTTACCCCCTTCCGGCCTACATACAATGAGCAGTTCTTC. Its protein is CASSPTGLTPFRPTYNEQFF. The V gene is TRBV18, the J gene TRBJ2-1; no clear D. V was shortened by 3 bases and J by 4 bases, with 28 bases between the two germline ends. The germline CDR1 and CDR2 sequences are KGHSH and LQKENI. This CDR3 spans 20 amino acids.

V gene TRBV9 combines with J gene TRBJ1-1, with D unclear. The V and J ends lost 0 bases and 6 bases respectively, with 6 bases between them. Germline V lookup: CDR1 SGDLS, CDR2 YYNGEE. The CDR3 runs to 12 residues. The CDR3 nucleotides are TGTGCCAGCAGCGTAGTAACAGCTGAAGCTTTCTTT. Translation gives CASSVVTAEAFF.

The J gene is TRBJ2-7, the V gene TRBV5-6, with TRBD1 as a possible D gene (6 bases). The germline V gene encodes CDR1 SGHDT and CDR2 YYEEEE. The CDR3 spans 15 residues. Trimming pared 0 bases from V and 0 bases from J, leaving 10 bases between. The CDR3 loop reads CASSLGDTSSYEQYF. CDR3 DNA: TGTGCCAGCAGCTTGGGGGACACGAGCTCCTACGAGCAGTACTTC.

The chain links TRBV5-1 to TRBJ1-5; no firm D call. Germline V gene lookup returns CDR1 SGHRS and CDR2 YFSETQ. Trimming cost V 4 bases and J 2 bases, with 7 bases left between them. This CDR3 region has 13 residues. The DNA of the CDR3 is TGCGCCAGCAGCCCCGGGGGCAATCAGCCCCAGCATTTT. Translated: CASSPGGNQPQHF.

The chain recombines TRBV15 with TRBJ2-5; 14 positions agree with TRBD2. J was trimmed by 11 bases and V by 3 bases; bases with no gene match: 8. CDR1 and CDR2 from the germline V gene are LNHNV and YYDKDF (reference sequence). The CDR3 consists of 15 residues. The CDR3: CATSSDGLAGGEQYF. CDR3 DNA sequence: TGTGCCACCAGCAGTGATGGACTAGCGGGAGGAGAGCAGTACTTC.

The chain employs TRBV19 and TRBJ2-7; D unclear. Trimming took 5 bases from V and 4 from J, leaving 18 bases between them. CDR1 and CDR2 from the germline V gene are LNHDA and SQIVND (reference sequence). CDR3 length equals 15 residues. CDR3 nucleotides: TGTGCCAGTAGTGATTGGCCCGTTAGTCGTTACGAGCAGTACTTC. Translation gives CASSDWPVSRYEQYF.

The rearrangement links TRBV30 to TRBJ2-2; D remains unclear. There are 13 residues in the CDR3. V was cut by 0 bases and J by 7 bases, with 9 bases left in between. CDR1 GTSNPN and CDR2 SVGIG come from the germline V gene (reference sequence). This CDR3 is CAWSVRWDGELFF. Written as DNA, the CDR3 is TGTGCCTGGAGTGTACGTTGGGACGGGGAGCTGTTTTTT.

CDR3 sequence reads: CASSAPGQGTNEQYF. CDR3 bases: TGTGCCAGCAGCGCCCCGGGACAGGGGACAAACGAGCAGTACTTC. The chain uses TRBV9 and TRBJ2-7, with 10 bases fitting TRBD1. The CDR3 contains 15 residues. Germline CDR1 and CDR2: SGDLS and YYNGEE. The trim removed 3 bases at V and 5 bases at J, leaving 8 bases unmatched.

The chain is built from TRBV5-8 and TRBJ1-1; D uncertain. CDR3 length: 13 residues. Trimming took 5 bases from V and 7 from J, leaving 15 bases between them. CDR1 and CDR2 from the germline V gene are SGHTS and YDEGEE. CDR3 loop: CASRLKVQYEAFF. The CDR3 DNA sequence: TGTGCCAGCAGGTTGAAGGTTCAATATGAAGCTTTCTTT.

The V call is TRBV5-4, the J call TRBJ2-1; no clear D gene. The CDR3 spans 11 residues. Trimming left V 0 bases short and J 10 bases short, with 5 bases between. The germline CDR1 and CDR2 sequences are SGHNT and YYREEE (reference sequence). CDR3 amino acids: CASSLVQEQFF. The CDR3 DNA is TGTGCCAGCAGCTTGGTACAGGAGCAGTTCTTC.

The V and J genes are TRBV5-5 and TRBJ1-1, with 10 bases fitting TRBD1. V was pared by 0 bases and J by 0 bases, with 5 bases of the junction left unmatched. The germline V gene encodes CDR1 SGHKS and CDR2 YYEKEE (reference sequence). This CDR3 region has 17 residues. CDR3 bases: TGTGCCAGCAGCTTGGTTGGGGACAGGGGAATGAACACTGAAGCTTTCTTT. The encoded protein is CASSLVGDRGMNTEAFF.

The V call is TRBV27, the J call TRBJ1-1, with D perhaps TRBD1 (5 bases). Trimming removed 0 bases from V and 2 bases from J, with 7 bases in between. The CDR3 has 14 amino acids. Germline V gene data show CDR1 as MNHEY and CDR2 as SMNVEV (reference sequence). The CDR3: CASSLSGGNTEAFF. The CDR3, as DNA: TGTGCCAGCAGTTTATCCGGGGGAAACACTGAAGCTTTCTTT.

This clone was picked up a small number of times. The chain joins TRBV7-9 to TRBJ2-3, with TRBD2 matching 8 bases. The CDR3 covers 15 residues. Trimming removed 4 bases from V and 2 bases from J; junction bases left unmatched: 5. Per germline, CDR1 SEHNR and CDR2 FQNEAQ (reference sequence). In nucleotides, the CDR3 is TGTGCCAGCAGCTCGCGGGAGGCCAACACAGATACGCAGTATTTT. It encodes CASSSREANTDTQYF.

The rearrangement joins TRBV7-2 to TRBJ1-4; TRBD1 agrees at 9 bases. Germline V lookup: CDR1 SGHTA, CDR2 FQGNSA. The CDR3 covers 15 residues. Losses at the gene ends were 5 bases for V and 2 bases for J; bases not matched to a gene: 3. CDR3 coding DNA: TGTGCCAGCAGCCAAACAGGGGGCACTAATGAAAAACTGTTTTTT. Its protein is CASSQTGGTNEKLFF.

This clone appeared a few times. Here the CDR3 DNA reads TGTGCCAGCAGCCCGTGGGGGCGGGACACCGACGAGCAGTACTTC. It codes for CASSPWGRDTDEQYF. The chain uses TRBV11-2 and TRBJ2-7; D might be TRBD1 or TRBD2, each matching 6 bases. The V gene lost 5 bases and the J gene lost 5 bases, with 19 bases spanning the gap. CDR1 SGHAT and CDR2 FQNNGV come from the germline V gene. This CDR3 is built from 15 residues.

This chain uses TRBV10-1 with TRBJ2-2; 7 nucleotides agree with TRBD2. This CDR3 is built from 15 residues. Germline CDR1 WNHNN, CDR2 SYGVQD (reference sequence). V lost 2 bases to trimming and J lost 4 bases; unmatched junction nucleotides: 4. CDR3 protein: CASSEVLAATGELFF. The CDR3, as DNA: TGCGCCAGCAGTGAGGTCCTAGCGGCCACCGGGGAGCTGTTTTTT.

As to this clone: One end of the junction varies from germline; a read error may be responsible. This rearrangement joins TRBV28 to TRBJ2-7, with 12 bases that match TRBD2. CDR3 length: 15 residues. CDR1 is MDHEN and CDR2 is SYDVKM in the germline V gene. CDR3 sequence: CASSPTMRGVTSGSF. Here the CDR3 DNA reads TGTGCCAGCAGCCCGACGATGAGGGGAGTGACTAGCGGGAGCTTC.

In the case of this clone: The junction shows a germline mismatch at one end, possibly a read error. The chain is built from TRBV18 and TRBJ1-1; TRBD1 might be the D (5 bases). This CDR3 spans 11 amino acids. Germline V CDR1 and CDR2: KGHSH, LQKENI. CDR3 in amino acids: CASSPPGTVSF. The DNA for the CDR3 is TGTGCCAGCTCACCACCCGGGACCGTCTCCTTT.

The chain links TRBV7-9 to TRBJ2-3; maybe TRBD1 (6 bases). In germline, CDR1 is SEHNR, CDR2 FQNEAQ (reference sequence). The CDR3 sequence is 15 residues long. V lost 1 base to trimming and J lost 0 bases, with 8 bases between them. The CDR3 region is CASSLGQASTDTQYF. As DNA, the CDR3 is TGTGCCAGCAGCTTAGGACAGGCGAGCACAGATACGCAGTATTTT.

This clone appeared a few times. The chain recombines TRBV6-5 with TRBJ1-1; D remains unclear. The CDR3 runs 11 residues. Germline V lookup: CDR1 MNHEY, CDR2 SVGAGI. V lost 2 bases to trimming and J lost 8 bases, with 6 bases between them. The CDR3 protein is CASSYGQEAFF. CDR3 DNA: TGTGCCAGCAGTTACGGCCAGGAAGCTTTCTTT.

This rearrangement joins TRBV27 to TRBJ1-1; the match to TRBD1 covers 7 bases. With 6 bases clipped from V and 1 base from J, the junction kept 14 bases outside the gene matches. Germline assignment: CDR1 MNHEY and CDR2 SMNVEV (reference sequence). The CDR3 spans 17 residues. CDR3 region: CASRGPYRGSKNTEAFF. The CDR3 DNA sequence: TGTGCCAGCAGGGGGCCATACAGGGGATCTAAGAACACTGAAGCTTTCTTT.

The rearrangement links TRBV5-6 to TRBJ2-2, with TRBD1 matching over 8 bases. Germline-derived CDR1 and CDR2 are SGHDT and YYEEEE. The CDR3 has 15 amino acids. The V and J ends lost 4 bases and 6 bases, in that order; junction bases with no gene match: 8. The CDR3 spells CASSPTTGDSGELFF. In DNA, the CDR3 is TGTGCCAGCAGCCCTACGACAGGGGATTCCGGGGAGCTGTTTTTT.